This TCR beta chain was identified in a study of blood T cell repertoires in COVID-19. Study summary: The United States, Italy and Spain provided the acute and convalescent COVID-19 samples.

Methods used by the authors: Reference gene primers were amplified, and this amplification served to estimate nucleated cell counts. Some clones are missing from TCRdb's copy, which holds only in-frame ones; the method was immunoSEQ multiplex PCR. The V and J calls and clone size come from that table; D and trimming were worked out from the DNA. Here the sample spans fewer than 300,000 clones, nearly 90% being singletons. As to this clone: Other DNA sequences within the sample encode an identical CDR3.

This CDR3 spans 15 amino acids. V was pared by 4 bases and J by 6 bases, with 5 bases of the junction left unmatched. CDR1 SGHRS and CDR2 YFSETQ come from the germline V gene. The sequence came from a woman aged 30 to 39 with acute or convalescent COVID-19. Sequenced sample: peripheral blood. J is TRBJ2-2 and V is TRBV5-1, with 11 nucleotides matching TRBD2. This CDR3 reads CASSLLAGEAGELFF. Here the CDR3 DNA reads TGCGCCAGCAGCCTACTAGCGGGAGAGGCCGGGGAGCTGTTTTTT.